These T cell receptor beta chains were read from a single sample in a study of tumor and adjacent non-tumor tissue in lung cancer. MiXCR, run by TCRdb on the multiplex PCR reads, gives a single entry per CDR3 protein. This sample has 90,000 to 100,000 distinct CDR3 sequences, with 75% to 85% found just once. Sequencing was done on a sample of distant non-tumor lung tissue. The receptors were sampled from a man between 60 and 75 years old with small cell lung cancer. Both conserved end residues are part of each CDR3. Fields, in order: clone size, D gene, J gene, CDR3 length, V gene, CDR3 DNA, CDR3 protein. D genes are given only for firm matches. Size is omitted from some rows. Given values are once, few, many or a class for expanded clones.

-	-	TRBJ2-5	17	TRBV11-2	TGTGCCAGCAGCTTAGAGGCCCTCGGAGGGCAGGGGGAGACCCAGTGCTTC	CASSLEALGGQGETQCF
-	TRBD2	TRBJ2-7	17	TRBV6-6	TGCGCCAGCACTTCACTCGATTTAGCGGGAGGCACCTACGAGCAGTACTTC	CASTSLDLAGGTYEQYF
medium-sized	-	TRBJ2-1	12	TRBV4-2	TGTGCCAGCAGCCAGGTACCGGGACCCCATTTCTTC	CASSQVPGPHFF
-	-	TRBJ2-3	16	TRBV28	TGTGCCAGCAGTTTAGTGCACTCCTCGGGAACAGATACGCAGTATTTT	CASSLVHSSGTDTQYF
-	-	TRBJ2-2	13	TRBV29-1	TGCAGCGTATGTGACTATCAGACCGGGGAGCTGTTTTTT	CSVCDYQTGELFF
many	-	TRBJ2-3	15	TRBV19	TGTGCCAGTAGTATAACGGGGACCAGCACAGATACGCAGTATTTT	CASSITGTSTDTQYF
-	-	TRBJ2-3	13	TRBV11-2	TGTGCCAGCAGCTGTCGAACCATAGATACGCAGTATTTT	CASSCRTIDTQYF
few	TRBD1	TRBJ2-2	15	TRBV9	TGTGCCAGCAGCGCGACAGGGTCCTATGCCGGGGAGCTGTTTTTT	CASSATGSYAGELFF
-	-	TRBJ2-2	14	TRBV29-1	TGCAGCGCCCGAGGGGGGGTGGAGACCGGGGAGCTGTTTTTT	CSARGGVETGELFF
-	-	TRBJ1-1	14	TRBV30	TGTGCCTGGAGTGACCCGGATGGTTACACTGAAGCTATCTTT	CAWSDPDGYTEAIF
-	TRBD1	TRBJ2-7	14	TRBV4-1	TGCGCCGCCAGCCTCTACAGGGGGCCCTACGAGCAGTACTTC	CAASLYRGPYEQYF
-	TRBD2	TRBJ2-1	16	TRBV11-2	TGTGCCAGCTGCGGTTTAGCGGGAGAGCCCACCTCTGAGCAGTTCTTC	CASCGLAGEPTSEQFF
-	TRBD2	TRBJ2-1	17	TRBV6-5	TGCGCCAGCAGTTACTCGATCTGTGGACTAGCGGGCAATGAGCAGTTCTTC	CASSYSICGLAGNEQFF
once	TRBD1	TRBJ2-3	15	TRBV5-1	TGCGTCAGCAGCCCGGTTGGACAGGTCACAGATATGCAGTATTTT	CVSSPVGQVTDMQYF
many	-	TRBJ2-6	17	TRBV12-3/TRBV12-4	TGTGCCAGCAGTTCCGATAACAGGGACTCTGGGGCCAACGTCCTGACTTTC	CASSSDNRDSGANVLTF
-	-	TRBJ1-1	12	TRBV5-1	TGCGCCACCAGCTTTACAGGGACTGAAGCTTTCTTT	CATSFTGTEAFF
-	TRBD2	TRBJ2-3	15	TRBV28	TGTGCCAGCAGGCTAGCGGGAGGCCACACAGATACGCAGTATTTT	CASRLAGGHTDTQYF
-	-	TRBJ2-7	13	TRBV5-5	TGTGTCAGCAGCTTACAGGGACCTACGGATCAGTACTTC	CVSSLQGPTDQYF
-	TRBD2	TRBJ2-4	15	TRBV28	TGTGCCAACAGCCCTAGCGGGAGTACCAAAAACATTCAATACTTC	CANSPSGSTKNIQYF
-	TRBD2	TRBJ2-3	15	TRBV12-3/TRBV12-4	TGTGCCAGCAGTTGGGGGACTAGCAGCTCAGATACGCAGTATTTT	CASSWGTSSSDTQYF
few	TRBD1	TRBJ2-1	16	TRBV7-9	TGTGCTAGTAGCTCAGCCAGGACAGGTGCCAACAATGAGCAGTTCTTC	CASSSARTGANNEQFF
once	TRBD1	TRBJ2-3	13	TRBV12-3/TRBV12-4	TGTGCCAGTGGGGGACAGATCAATCAGCCCCAGTATTTT	CASGGQINQPQYF
-	-	TRBJ2-5	13	TRBV11-2	TGTGCCAGCAGCAGCGTGCTAGGGGAGACCCAGTATTTC	CASSSVLGETQYF
medium-sized	-	TRBJ2-5	14	TRBV29-1	TGCAGCGTTGATAAGAGGGGCCGCCAAGAGACCCAGTACTTC	CSVDKRGRQETQYF
-	TRBD2	TRBJ2-7	15	TRBV29-1	TGCAACGTTGCCCCGACGCCACTAGCGGGTAGAGAGCAGTACTTC	CNVAPTPLAGREQYF
few	TRBD2	TRBJ2-3	17	TRBV6-2/TRBV6-3	TGTGCCAGCAGTTACTCTACGCGCGGGAGGGCCAAAGATACGCAGTATTTT	CASSYSTRGRAKDTQYF
-	-	TRBJ2-3	12	TRBV11-3	TGTGCCAGCTGCCACCCCCGGGGTACGCTGTATTTT	CASCHPRGTLYF
-	-	TRBJ1-3	15	TRBV11-2	TGTGCCAGTAACCAGGGCACTCTCTCTGGAAGCACCATATATTTT	CASNQGTLSGSTIYF
-	-	TRBJ2-7	13	TRBV11-3	TGTGCCAGCAGCTTAGACACTAGTTACGAGCAGTACTTC	CASSLDTSYEQYF
many	TRBD2	TRBJ2-5	16	TRBV12-3/TRBV12-4	TGTGCCAGCAGTCCTGGGACTAGCGGGAGAGAGGAGACCCAGTACTTC	CASSPGTSGREETQYF
-	-	TRBJ2-1	14	TRBV29-1	TGCGGCATCTCTGGGCGGGAAGCGTTACGTGAGCAGTTCTTC	CGISGREALREQFF
-	TRBD1	TRBJ2-6	19	TRBV4-1	TGCGCCAGCAGCCTCAGAGGGGGCGGGTTATGCTCCGGGGCCAACGTCCTGACTTTC	CASSLRGGGLCSGANVLTF
-	-	TRBJ2-6	16	TRBV5-6	TGTGACAGCAACTTGCTTTGGAACTCTGGGGCCAATGTCCTGACTTTC	CDSNLLWNSGANVLTF
few	-	TRBJ1-2	12	TRBV29-1	TGTAGCACCAGGGACTCCAACTATGGCTACACCTTC	CSTRDSNYGYTF
-	-	TRBJ2-2	15	TRBV4-1	TGCGCTTGCAGCACCAGGGGGGCCTATACCGGGGAGCTGTTTTTT	CACSTRGAYTGELFF
-	-	TRBJ2-2	15	TRBV4-1	TGTGCCAACAGCAGCAGGGGGGCATATGCCGGGGAGCTGTTTTTT	CANSSRGAYAGELFF
-	-	TRBJ2-2	15	TRBV12-3/TRBV12-4	TGTGCCAGCAGACCGCTAGTGTATATCACCGGGGACCTGTTTTTT	CASRPLVYITGDLFF
-	TRBD1	TRBJ2-3	17	TRBV4-2	TGTGCCAACAGCCAAGTTCAACAGGGTGGGTGGACAGGTATGCAGTATTTT	CANSQVQQGGWTGMQYF
many	-	TRBJ1-2	13	TRBV12-3/TRBV12-4	TGTGCCAGCAGTCCGCAAGTCAACTATGGCTACACCTTC	CASSPQVNYGYTF
-	-	TRBJ2-6	13	TRBV12-5	TGTGTTAGTGTCCCAGGGACATCCAACGTCCTGACTTTC	CVSVPGTSNVLTF